The 3 T cell receptor beta chains listed next were all sequenced from one sample in a study of T cell responses to AZD1222 COVID-19 vaccine. Assay: immunoSEQ multiplex PCR; the TCRdb copy retains only in-frame clones and omits some. The sample yields 160,000 or so clones, 85% to 90% seen once. Sequenced here: peripheral blood, sampled 28 days after the second AZD1222 dose. The receptors were gathered from an adult who received the AZD1222 COVID-19 vaccine.

The chain joins TRBV7-2 to TRBJ2-2; the D gene is possibly TRBD2 (5 bases). Trimming took 6 bases from V and 6 from J, leaving 14 bases between them. Germline values: CDR1 SGHTA, CDR2 FQGNSA. This CDR3 has 14 residues. The CDR3 coding sequence is TGTGCCAGCAGTTATCGACCGCGGGCCGGGGAGCTGTTTTTT. Encoded protein: CASSYRPRAGELFF.

The V call is TRBV10-1, the J call TRBJ1-5; D unresolved. CDR3 length: 12 amino acids. Trimming shortened V by 3 bases and J by 4 bases, and 4 bases separated the two germline ends. The germline V gene has CDR1 WNHNN and CDR2 SYGVQD (reference sequence). Written as DNA, the CDR3 is TGCGCCAGCAGTGACACGAATCAGCCCCAGCATTTT. Translating gives CASSDTNQPQHF.

This chain uses TRBV19 with TRBJ2-1; unclear D gene. Germline V lookup: CDR1 LNHDA, CDR2 SQIVND (reference sequence). This CDR3 region has 12 residues. Trimming removed 6 bases at V and 6 bases at J, with 9 bases between. The CDR3 region has the DNA TGTGCCAGTAGGGAATTTGGCAATGAGCAGTTCTTC. It is translated as CASREFGNEQFF.